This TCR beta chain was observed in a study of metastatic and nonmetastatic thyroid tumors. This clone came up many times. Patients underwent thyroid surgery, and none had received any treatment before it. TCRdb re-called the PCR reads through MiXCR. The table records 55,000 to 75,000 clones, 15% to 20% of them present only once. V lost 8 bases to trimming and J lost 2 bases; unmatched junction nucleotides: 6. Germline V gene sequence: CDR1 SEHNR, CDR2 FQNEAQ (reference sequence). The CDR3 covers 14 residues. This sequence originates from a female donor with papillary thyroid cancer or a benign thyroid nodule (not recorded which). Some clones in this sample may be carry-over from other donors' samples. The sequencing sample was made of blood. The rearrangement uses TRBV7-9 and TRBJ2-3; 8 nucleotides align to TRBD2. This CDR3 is CASGLAGPTDTQYF. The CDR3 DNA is TGTGCCAGCGGTTTAGCGGGACCCACAGATACGCAGTATTTT.